Sequencing of this TCR beta chain was carried out in a study of post-analysis software for immune sequencing data. Findings and caveats of the study: Patients used five TRBV segments, including TRBV5-6, TRBV5-1 and TRBV20-1, more often than controls. Controls had significantly higher normalized Chao1 diversity than multiple sclerosis patients. By F measure, samples from a shared preparation batch strongly co-clustered.

Details on this clonotype: Its antigen is undetermined.

V was clipped by 3 bases and J by 8 bases, with 16 bases between them. Germline V gene sequence: CDR1 SQVTM, CDR2 ANQGSEA. The CDR3 contains 13 residues. Researchers reported that TCR beta cDNA libraries carried unique molecular identifiers. Hundreds of thousands of cDNA molecules came from roughly 1 to 10 million T cells. A single record per CDR3 protein comes from TCRdb applying MiXCR to the PCR reads. The data hold some 890,000 distinct CDR3 sequences, with roughly 50% observed a single time. The sequencing sample was made of blood. This chain connects TRBV29-1 to TRBJ1-2, with a weak D call TRBD1 (5 bases). The origin of this receptor is a girl aged 10 to 17 with multiple sclerosis. The CDR3 spells CSVEQGETKGYTF. CDR3 coding DNA: TGCAGCGTTGAGCAGGGCGAAACTAAGGGCTACACCTTC.